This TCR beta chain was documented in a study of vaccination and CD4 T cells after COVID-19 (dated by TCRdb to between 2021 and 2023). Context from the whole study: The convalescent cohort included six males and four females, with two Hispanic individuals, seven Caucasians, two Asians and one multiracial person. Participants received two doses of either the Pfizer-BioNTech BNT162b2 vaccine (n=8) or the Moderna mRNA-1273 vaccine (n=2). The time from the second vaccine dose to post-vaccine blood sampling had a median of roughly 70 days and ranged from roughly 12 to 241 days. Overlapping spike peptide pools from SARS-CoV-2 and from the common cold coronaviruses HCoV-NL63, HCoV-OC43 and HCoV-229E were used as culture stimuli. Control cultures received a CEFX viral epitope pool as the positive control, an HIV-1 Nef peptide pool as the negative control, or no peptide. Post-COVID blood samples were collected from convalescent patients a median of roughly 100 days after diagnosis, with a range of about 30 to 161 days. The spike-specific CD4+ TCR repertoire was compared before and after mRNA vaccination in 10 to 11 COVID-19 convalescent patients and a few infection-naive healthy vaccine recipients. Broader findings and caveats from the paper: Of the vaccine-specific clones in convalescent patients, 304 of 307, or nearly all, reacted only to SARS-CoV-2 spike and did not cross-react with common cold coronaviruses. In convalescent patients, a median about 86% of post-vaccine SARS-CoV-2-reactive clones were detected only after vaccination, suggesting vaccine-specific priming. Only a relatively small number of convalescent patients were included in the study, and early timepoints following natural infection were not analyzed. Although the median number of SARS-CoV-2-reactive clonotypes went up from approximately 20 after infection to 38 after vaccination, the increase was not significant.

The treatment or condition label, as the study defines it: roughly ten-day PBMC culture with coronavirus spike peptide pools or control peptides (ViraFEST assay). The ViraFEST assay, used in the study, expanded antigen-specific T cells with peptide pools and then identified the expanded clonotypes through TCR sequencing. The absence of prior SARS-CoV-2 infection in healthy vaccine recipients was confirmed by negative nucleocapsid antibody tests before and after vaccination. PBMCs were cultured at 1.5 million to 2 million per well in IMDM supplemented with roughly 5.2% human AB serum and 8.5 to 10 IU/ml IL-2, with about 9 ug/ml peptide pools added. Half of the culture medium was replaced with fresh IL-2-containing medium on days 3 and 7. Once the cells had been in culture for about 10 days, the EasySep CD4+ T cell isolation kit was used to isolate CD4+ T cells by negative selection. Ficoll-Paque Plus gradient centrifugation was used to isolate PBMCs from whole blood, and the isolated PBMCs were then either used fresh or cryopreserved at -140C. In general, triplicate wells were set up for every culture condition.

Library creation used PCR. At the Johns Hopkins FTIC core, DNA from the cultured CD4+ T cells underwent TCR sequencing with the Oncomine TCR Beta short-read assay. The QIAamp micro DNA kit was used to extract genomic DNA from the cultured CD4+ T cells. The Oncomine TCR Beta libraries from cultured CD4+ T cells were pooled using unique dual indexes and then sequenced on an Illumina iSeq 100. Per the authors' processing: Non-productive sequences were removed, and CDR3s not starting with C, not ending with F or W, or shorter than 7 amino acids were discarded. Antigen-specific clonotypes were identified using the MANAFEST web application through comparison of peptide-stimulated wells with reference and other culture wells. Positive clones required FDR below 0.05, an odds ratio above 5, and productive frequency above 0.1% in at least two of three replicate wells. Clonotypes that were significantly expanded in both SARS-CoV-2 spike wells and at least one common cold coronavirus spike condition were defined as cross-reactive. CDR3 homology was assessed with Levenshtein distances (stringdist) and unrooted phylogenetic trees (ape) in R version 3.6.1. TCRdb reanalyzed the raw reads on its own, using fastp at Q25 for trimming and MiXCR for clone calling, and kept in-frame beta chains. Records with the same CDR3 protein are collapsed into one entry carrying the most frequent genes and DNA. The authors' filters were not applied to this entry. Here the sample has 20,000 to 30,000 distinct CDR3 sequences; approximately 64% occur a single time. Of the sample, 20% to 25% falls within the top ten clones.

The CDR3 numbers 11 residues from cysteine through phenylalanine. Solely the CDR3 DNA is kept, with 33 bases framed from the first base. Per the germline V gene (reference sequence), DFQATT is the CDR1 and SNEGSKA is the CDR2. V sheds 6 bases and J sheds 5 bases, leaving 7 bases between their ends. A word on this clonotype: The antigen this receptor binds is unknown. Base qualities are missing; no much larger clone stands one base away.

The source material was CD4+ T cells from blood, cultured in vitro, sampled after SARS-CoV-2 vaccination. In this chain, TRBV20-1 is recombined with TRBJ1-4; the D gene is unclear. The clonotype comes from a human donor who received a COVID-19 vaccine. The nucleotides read TGCAGTGCAAGATCGAATGAAAAACTGTTTTTT. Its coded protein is CSARSNEKLFF.